This TCR beta chain is drawn from a study of cytomegalovirus exposure and HLA in healthy donors. Notes on the study in general: In vitro confirmation showed three CMV-associated chains to be CMV antigen specific. The classifier reportedly diagnosed cytomegalovirus status with high sensitivity and specificity. Researchers catalogued 150 or so TCR beta chains as cytomegalovirus-associated.

This clone was observed a handful of times. No antigen is known for it. There are 9 residues in the CDR3. Germline V gene sequence: CDR1 MNHEY, CDR2 SVGAGI. Between the trimmed V and J ends, which lost 8 bases and 5 bases, there was a span of 4 bases. TCRdb's copy holds only in-frame clones and misses some; the assay was immunoSEQ multiplex PCR. The table lists some 75,000 clones, 96% of them singletons. Sequencing was done on a sample of PBMCs. The chain employs TRBV6-5 and TRBJ2-7; no firm D call. This receptor was identified in a woman between 18 and 29 years old in good health and CMV-seronegative. Here the CDR3 reads CASGHEQYF. CDR3 DNA sequence: TGTGCCAGCGGCCACGAGCAGTACTTC.